These 12 T cell receptor beta chains were all obtained from the same sample, sequenced in a study of vaccination and CD4 T cells after COVID-19. These TCRs' antigens remain unknown. The Oncomine TCR Beta short-read assay was what sequenced the DNA obtained from cultured CD4+ T cells. TCRdb passed the PCR reads through MiXCR, listing each CDR3 protein once. The sample yields around 21,000 distinct CDR3 sequences, around 50% seen once. Treatment in this sample: roughly 11-day PBMC culture with coronavirus spike peptide pools or control peptides (ViraFEST assay). The sample consisted of CD4+ T cells from blood, cultured in vitro. The origin of the receptors is a human donor who had recovered from COVID-19.

The chain employs TRBV28 and TRBJ1-3; 7 nucleotides line up with TRBD1. J gave up 0 bases and V 2 bases, and 4 bases lay outside the gene matches. The CDR3 length is 16 residues. Germline values: CDR1 MDHEN, CDR2 SYDVKM. The CDR3 bases are TGTGCCAGCAGTTTAGGGGACAGCCTCTCTGGAAACACCATATATTTT. The encoded protein is CASSLGDSLSGNTIYF.

This clonotype appeared a single time. The V and J genes are TRBV4-3 and TRBJ2-3; D possibly uses TRBD1 or TRBD2 (5 bases each). This CDR3 has 13 amino acids. Trimming stripped 1 base from V and 6 bases from J, with 8 bases between. CDR1 LGHNA and CDR2 YSLEER come from the germline V gene. CDR3 nucleotides: TGCGCCAGCAGCCAAGTCAGGGACGATACGCAGTATTTT. Protein sequence: CASSQVRDDTQYF.

This clonotype was counted only a few times. The rearrangement joins TRBV20-1 to TRBJ2-5; the match to TRBD1 covers 8 bases. From germline, CDR1 is DFQATT and CDR2 SNEGSKA (reference sequence). The CDR3 length is 13 residues. The CDR3 spells CSETGTGGETQYF. The DNA of the CDR3 is TGCAGCGAGACCGGGACAGGCGGGGAGACCCAGTACTTC.

The chain couples TRBV20-1 to TRBJ2-1; no firm D call. Germline V CDR1 and CDR2: DFQATT, SNEGSKA (reference sequence). The CDR3 contains 13 residues. V shed 3 bases and J shed 1 base, with 7 bases lying between them. The CDR3, as DNA: TGCAGTGCTAGCTCCCAATCCTACAATGAGCAGTTCTTC. It is translated as CSASSQSYNEQFF.

The J gene is TRBJ1-2, the V gene TRBV6-1; D is ambiguous. The CDR3 runs 13 residues. Trimming left V 6 bases short and J 0 bases short, with 8 bases between. The V gene's germline CDR1 is MNHNS and CDR2 SASEGT. The CDR3 sequence: CASRADTNYGYTF. The CDR3 nucleotides are TGTGCCAGCAGGGCGGATACTAACTATGGCTACACCTTC.

This clonotype came up a few times. The rearrangement joins TRBV7-6 to TRBJ2-1; D might be TRBD1 or TRBD2, each matching 5 bases. Germline V gives CDR1 SGHVS, CDR2 FNYEAQ. V shed 5 bases and J shed 7 bases, with 12 bases lying between them. There are 13 residues in the CDR3. This CDR3 reads CASSHQGGNEQFF. CDR3 DNA sequence: TGTGCCAGCAGCCACCAGGGCGGGAATGAGCAGTTCTTC.

This clonotype was observed a few times. The V gene is TRBV7-2, the J gene TRBJ1-5; 8 bases are shared with TRBD1. Germline CDR1 is SGHTA and CDR2 is FQGNSA. There are 13 residues in the CDR3. J lost 7 bases, V lost 4 bases, and 3 bases had no gene match. The CDR3 loop reads CASSSQGAQPQHF. Here the CDR3 DNA reads TGTGCCAGCAGCTCGCAGGGGGCCCAGCCCCAGCATTTT.

This clonotype has only a few counts. The rearrangement uses TRBV7-2 and TRBJ1-5, with a tentative D call TRBD1 (5 bases). V dropped 6 bases and J dropped 1 base, with 10 bases sitting between them. The CDR3 is made up of 14 amino acids. The germline V gene encodes CDR1 SGHTA and CDR2 FQGNSA. The CDR3 loop is CASRIRGSNQPQHF. As DNA, the CDR3 is TGTGCCAGCAGGATACGGGGGAGCAATCAGCCCCAGCATTTT.

The chain employs TRBV2 and TRBJ2-5, with TRBD1 matching 9 bases. The CDR3 has 13 amino acids. Germline CDR1 reads SNHLY; CDR2 reads FYNNEI. V lost 7 bases, J lost 5 bases, and 5 bases stayed unmatched. The CDR3: CASTLQGAETQYF. The CDR3 nucleotides are TGTGCCAGCACCCTACAGGGGGCTGAGACCCAGTACTTC.

There are a few counts of this clonotype. The V call is TRBV2, the J call TRBJ1-5; no clear D. CDR1 and CDR2 (germline): SNHLY, FYNNEI. The CDR3 spans 14 residues. The germline V and J ends were trimmed by 3 bases and 5 bases, with 11 bases remaining between them. The DNA for the CDR3 is TGTGCCAGCAGTGACAGGAATGAGGATCAGCCCCAGCATTTT. Translation gives CASSDRNEDQPQHF.

This chain links TRBV20-1 with TRBJ2-7, with 8 bases that match TRBD2. Germline V gives CDR1 DFQATT, CDR2 SNEGSKA (reference sequence). V was pared by 7 bases and J by 1 base, with 9 bases of the junction left unmatched. The CDR3 is 14 amino acids. The DNA for the CDR3 is TGCAGTGGTAAGAGCGGGGGCACGTCCTACGAGCAGTACTTC. Amino acids: CSGKSGGTSYEQYF.

The chain combines TRBV7-8 with TRBJ2-5, with TRBD2 matching 12 bases. This CDR3 comprises 17 residues. Germline lookup yields CDR1 SGHVS and CDR2 FQNEAQ. Germline trimming cut 1 base from V and 5 bases from J; bases unmatched to any gene: 8. The CDR3 nucleotides read TGTGCCAGCAGCTTAGTGGCTAGCGGGGGGGCCCGTGAGACCCAGTACTTC. Translation: CASSLVASGGARETQYF. The full variable domain, its missing parts supplied by reference TRBV7-8 and TRBJ2-5, is GAGVSQSPRYKVAKRGQDVALRCDPISGHVSLFWYQQALGQGPEFLTYFQNEAQLDKSGLPSDRFFAERPEGSVSTLKIQRTQQEDSAVYLCASSLVASGGARETQYFGPGTRLLVL.